A single sample gave rise to the 28 T cell receptor beta chains below, sequenced in a study of shared clonotypes between healthy human individuals. TCRdb's table, derived via immunoSEQ multiplex PCR, lists solely in-frame clones and lacks some. The sample yields about 480,000 clones, roughly 85% seen once. Specimen: PBMCs. The receptors come from a woman between 40 and 55 years old in good health. Some clones in this sample may be carry-over from other donors' samples.

The J gene is TRBJ2-1, the V gene TRBV5-1; TRBD2 matches 10 bases. Germline V CDR1 and CDR2: SGHRS, YFSETQ. The CDR3 covers 15 residues. Trimming took 1 base from V and 6 from J; bases not matched to a gene: 4. CDR3 nucleotide sequence: TGCGCCAGCAGCTTGCAACTAGCGGGATCCAATGAGCAGTTCTTC. As protein: CASSLQLAGSNEQFF.

Only one count was recorded for this clone. This chain uses TRBV10-1 with TRBJ1-3; the D is unclear. V gave up 1 base and J gave up 1 base, with 2 bases separating them. Germline V gene data show CDR1 as WNHNN and CDR2 as SYGVQD (reference sequence). The CDR3 loop spans 13 amino acids. The CDR3: CASSEFSGNTIYF. The CDR3, as DNA: TGCGCCAGCAGTGAGTTTTCTGGAAACACCATATATTTT.

The chain joins TRBV30 to TRBJ1-2; D is possibly TRBD1 (6 bases). The CDR3 runs 15 residues. Germline V gene sequence: CDR1 GTSNPN, CDR2 SVGIG (reference sequence). Trimming took off 2 bases at V and 5 bases at J, with 18 bases between the two ends. The CDR3 bases are TGTGCCTGGAGTAAAACAGGGATTGCTACTTATGGCTACACCTTC. Encoded protein: CAWSKTGIATYGYTF.

This clone occurred a few times. The chain joins TRBV18 to TRBJ2-7; D gene unclear. This CDR3 spans 14 amino acids. V was pared by 6 bases and J by 0 bases, with 12 bases between. Germline V CDR1 and CDR2: KGHSH, LQKENI. The CDR3 loop is CASSPAGPSYEQYF. The CDR3 DNA follows: TGTGCCAGCTCCCCCGCAGGACCCTCCTACGAGCAGTACTTC.

The chain couples TRBV15 to TRBJ2-7; D ambiguous. The CDR3 consists of 13 residues. The V gene's germline CDR1 is LNHNV and CDR2 YYDKDF (reference sequence). Trimming removed 0 bases at V and 2 bases at J, with 5 bases between. Here the CDR3 DNA reads TGTGCCACCAGCAGAGAGGGAACCTACGAGCAGTACTTC. Protein sequence: CATSREGTYEQYF.

This clone was observed a single time. This CDR3 is CASSQGWDRRYYYEQYF. The CDR3, as DNA: TGTGCCAGCAGCCAAGGCTGGGACAGACGTTATTACTACGAGCAGTACTTC. The chain links TRBV14 to TRBJ2-7, with TRBD1 matching 7 bases. This CDR3 comprises 17 residues. V lost 1 base to trimming and J lost 3 bases; unmatched junction nucleotides: 12. CDR1 and CDR2 from the germline V gene are SGHDN and FVKESK. Drawing the rest from reference TRBV14 and TRBJ2-7, the complete variable domain is EAGVTQFPSHSVIEKGQTVTLRCDPISGHDNLYWYRRVMGKEIKFLLHFVKESKQDESGMPNNRFLAERTGGTYSTLKVQPAELEDSGVYFCASSQGWDRRYYYEQYFGPGTRLTVT.

The rearrangement joins TRBV12-2 to TRBJ2-3; the table assigns TRBD2, which was not confirmed against the DNA. TRBV12-2 is marked as a pseudogene. The CDR3 sequence is 22 residues long. The DNA of the CDR3 is TGTGCAAGTCGCTTAGCCAGAGAGACTAGCAACCCTGGACCAAACGGCACAGATACGCAGTATTTT. Residues: CASRLARETSNPGPNGTDTQYF.

This chain connects TRBV4-1 to TRBJ1-4; TRBD1 matches at 7 bases. With V trimmed by 3 bases and J by 8 bases, 9 bases remained unmatched. Germline-derived CDR1 and CDR2 are MGHRA and YSYEKL. This CDR3 is 15 amino acids long. The CDR3 nucleotides read TGCGCCAGCAGCCAGGTAGGGGGCTCACGAGAAAAACTGTTTTTT. Protein product: CASSQVGGSREKLFF.

In this sample, this clone turned up a few times. This sequence joins TRBV10-2 and TRBJ2-7; TRBD2 matches at 9 bases. Germline V gene data show CDR1 as WSHSY and CDR2 as SAAADI. The V gene end was trimmed by 2 bases and the J gene end by 3 bases; junction bases not matched to a gene: 5. CDR3 size: 15 residues. The CDR3 is CASSEVSGSVYEQYF. The CDR3 nucleotides read TGCGCCAGCAGTGAGGTTAGCGGGAGCGTCTACGAGCAGTACTTC.

The chain uses TRBV7-2 and TRBJ2-7; D not certain. V gave up 8 bases and J gave up 2 bases, with 7 bases separating them. The CDR3 totals 11 residues. Per germline, CDR1 SGHTA and CDR2 FQGNSA. The CDR3, as DNA: TGTGCCAGCCCGTCCCCCTACGAGCAGTACTTC. Translating gives CASPSPYEQYF.

V gene TRBV9 combines with J gene TRBJ2-1; TRBD2 might be the D (6 bases). Germline values: CDR1 SGDLS, CDR2 YYNGEE. V was shortened by 2 bases and J by 7 bases, with 16 bases between the two germline ends. The CDR3 runs 15 residues. The CDR3 here is CASSVLADGGNEQFF. The CDR3 DNA is TGTGCCAGCAGCGTGTTAGCGGATGGGGGAAATGAGCAGTTCTTC.

Comments on this clone: Other DNA sequences in this specimen translate into the identical CDR3. The CDR3 bases are TGTGCCAGCAGCTTGGACAGGTTTCAAGAGACCCAGTACTTC. Translation: CASSLDRFQETQYF. The J gene is TRBJ2-5, the V gene TRBV5-4; the D gene is possibly TRBD1 (5 bases). The CDR3 has 14 residues. V was shortened by 0 bases and J by 2 bases, with 8 bases between the two germline ends. The germline gives CDR1 SGHNT, CDR2 YYREEE (reference sequence).

The rearrangement uses TRBV2 and TRBJ2-5; 9 nucleotides agree with TRBD2. CDR3 size: 18 residues. In germline, CDR1 is SNHLY, CDR2 FYNNEI. Trimming took 7 bases from V and 1 from J; bases not matched to a gene: 16. CDR3 protein: CASIFAPGTSPLQETQYF. The CDR3 DNA follows: TGTGCCAGCATCTTCGCCCCCGGGACTAGCCCACTCCAAGAGACCCAGTACTTC.

This clone was detected only a few times. The chain combines TRBV27 with TRBJ1-6; 10 positions match TRBD1. J gave up 7 bases and V 6 bases, and 3 bases lay outside the gene matches. Per the germline V gene, CDR1 is MNHEY and CDR2 is SMNVEV (reference sequence). The CDR3 consists of 14 residues. The CDR3: CASSLGQGNSPLHF. The CDR3 region has the DNA TGTGCCAGCAGCCTGGGACAGGGGAATTCACCCCTCCACTTT.

The chain recombines TRBV2 with TRBJ2-1, with 7 nucleotides matching TRBD2. The V gene end was trimmed by 3 bases and the J gene end by 8 bases; junction bases not matched to a gene: 7. Germline V CDR1 and CDR2: SNHLY, FYNNEI. This CDR3 spans 14 amino acids. The CDR3 nucleotides read TGTGCCAGCAGTGATTCGGCGGGAGAGGATGAGCAGTTCTTC. This gives the protein CASSDSAGEDEQFF. The whole variable domain, remainder taken from reference TRBV2 and TRBJ2-1, is EPEVTQTPSHQVTQMGQEVILRCVPISNHLYFYWYRQILGQKVEFLVSFYNNEISEKSEIFDDQFSVERPDGSNFTLKIRSTKLEDSAMYFCASSDSAGEDEQFFGPGTRLTVL.

The sample holds a few counts of this clone. The chain has TRBV11-2 and TRBJ1-4, with D hard to call. The CDR3 runs 15 residues. The V gene lost 5 bases and the J gene lost 6 bases, with 16 bases spanning the gap. Per the germline V gene, CDR1 is SGHAT and CDR2 is FQNNGV. In nucleotides, the CDR3 is TGTGCCAGCAGCCCGTCGCAGGCATTTTATGAAAAACTGTTTTTT. Translation gives CASSPSQAFYEKLFF. Variable domain in full (rest from reference TRBV11-2 and TRBJ1-4): EAGVAQSPRYKIIEKRQSVAFWCNPISGHATLYWYQQILGQGPKLLIQFQNNGVVDDSQLPKDRFSAERLKGVDSTLKIQPAKLEDSAVYLCASSPSQAFYEKLFFGSGTQLSVL.

This chain connects TRBV4-2 to TRBJ2-7; the match to TRBD2 covers 9 bases. V was clipped by 6 bases and J by 0 bases; unmatched bases: 6. Looked up from germline, CDR1 is LGHNA and CDR2 is YNFKEQ. This CDR3 region has 15 residues. CDR3 DNA sequence: TGTGCCAGCAGACCGGGACTAGCAAGCTCCTACGAGCAGTACTTC. This translates into CASRPGLASSYEQYF.

The V call is TRBV13, the J call TRBJ2-1, with a weak D call TRBD2 (6 bases). CDR1 is PRHDT and CDR2 is FYEKMQ in the germline V gene (reference sequence). The CDR3 runs to 20 residues. V shed 1 base and J shed 0 bases, with 22 bases lying between them. The DNA of the CDR3 is TGTGCCAGCAGCTTAGAGCTAGAGGGACTTGTCGGGGACTCCTACAATGAGCAGTTCTTC. Residues: CASSLELEGLVGDSYNEQFF.

The chain recombines TRBV5-1 with TRBJ2-3, with D perhaps TRBD2 (6 bases). CDR3 size: 12 residues. Trimming took off 4 bases at V and 4 bases at J, with 7 bases between the two ends. Germline values: CDR1 SGHRS, CDR2 YFSETQ. In DNA form, the CDR3 reads TGCGCCAGCAGCGGGGAGGCAGATACGCAGTATTTT. Protein sequence: CASSGEADTQYF.

The rearrangement uses TRBV7-9 and TRBJ1-1, with D perhaps matching TRBD1 (6 bases). The V end lost 7 bases, the J end lost 0 bases, and 15 bases lay between the germline ends. This CDR3 comprises 15 residues. In germline, CDR1 is SEHNR, CDR2 FQNEAQ (reference sequence). In DNA, the CDR3 is TGTGCCAGCACCCATAGGACAGAAATGAACACTGAAGCTTTCTTT. Protein sequence: CASTHRTEMNTEAFF.

This chain uses TRBV11-3 with TRBJ2-2; 9 bases line up with TRBD2. The CDR3 has 19 residues. V shed 0 bases, J shed 2 bases, and the junction held 10 bases outside the gene matches. Germline loops: CDR1 SGHNT, CDR2 YENEEA. In DNA form, the CDR3 reads TGTGCCAGCAGCTTAGAAGGGCGGGAGGGCCCCTTAAACACCGGGGAGCTGTTTTTT. It translates to CASSLEGREGPLNTGELFF.

This chain joins TRBV6-1 and TRBJ1-5; D unresolved. V lost 2 bases and J lost 6, with 5 bases in between. Per germline, CDR1 MNHNS and CDR2 SASEGT. This CDR3 has 12 amino acids. The CDR3 DNA is TGTGCCAGCAGTGAACGGGGTCAGCCCCAGCATTTT. This gives the protein CASSERGQPQHF.

This clone has just a few counts. The CDR3 sequence: CASSQGITNTGELFF. DNA of the CDR3: TGTGCCAGCAGCCAAGGGATTACGAACACCGGGGAGCTGTTTTTT. This rearrangement joins TRBV4-2 to TRBJ2-2; no clear D gene. The CDR3 extends over 15 amino acids. V dropped 1 base and J dropped 0 bases, with 6 bases sitting between them. CDR1 LGHNA and CDR2 YNFKEQ come from the germline V gene.

DNA of the CDR3: TGTGCCATCGACCGCCCTGGGGGGGGAAACTATGGCTACACCTTC. Protein sequence: CAIDRPGGGNYGYTF. The chain recombines TRBV28 with TRBJ1-2; D may be TRBD1 (5 bases). The CDR3 is 15 amino acids. Trimming took 10 bases from V and 2 from J, leaving 20 bases between them. Germline V gives CDR1 MDHEN, CDR2 SYDVKM.

This rearrangement joins TRBV7-9 to TRBJ1-5; 7 nucleotides match TRBD1. V gave up 5 bases and J gave up 2 bases; unmatched junction bases: 6. Germline CDR1 SEHNR, CDR2 FQNEAQ (reference sequence). The CDR3 totals 15 residues. CDR3 loop: CASSPQGGGNQPQHF. The CDR3, as DNA: TGTGCCAGCAGCCCGCAAGGGGGCGGCAATCAGCCCCAGCATTTT.

J is TRBJ2-2 and V is TRBV18; maybe TRBD2 (5 bases). In germline, CDR1 is KGHSH, CDR2 LQKENI. V lost 3 bases, J lost 4 bases, and 18 bases lay in between. The CDR3 runs to 17 residues. The CDR3 region is CASSPGDVQVTTGELFF. The CDR3 DNA reads as TGTGCCAGCTCACCCGGGGATGTTCAGGTTACCACCGGGGAGCTGTTTTTT. Together with reference TRBV18 and TRBJ2-2, the CDR3 gives the full variable domain: NAGVMQNPRHLVRRRGQEARLRCSPMKGHSHVYWYRQLPEEGLKFMVYLQKENIIDESGMPKERFSAEFPKEGPSILRIQQVVRGDSAAYFCASSPGDVQVTTGELFFGEGSRLTVL.

The chain recombines TRBV5-1 with TRBJ1-5, with a possible D match to TRBD1 (5 bases). The germline V gene has CDR1 SGHRS and CDR2 YFSETQ. CDR3 size: 13 residues. V was shortened by 2 bases and J by 4 bases, with 7 bases between the two germline ends. CDR3 residues: CASSLGDNQPQHF. The CDR3 DNA reads TGCGCCAGCAGCTTAGGGGATAATCAGCCCCAGCATTTT.

This sequence joins TRBV28 and TRBJ1-1; D remains unclear. Trimming left V 3 bases short and J 5 bases short, with 16 bases between. The CDR3 extends over 15 amino acids. CDR1 and CDR2 (germline): MDHEN, SYDVKM. The CDR3 loop is CASSFFQAWRTEAFF. In DNA, the CDR3 is TGTGCCAGCAGTTTTTTTCAGGCGTGGAGGACTGAAGCTTTCTTT.